This TCR beta chain originates from a study of shared clonotypes between healthy human individuals. In the study overall: The donor group consisted of a couple of women and a few men, aged 18 to 49.

A remark on this clone: Its target is unknown.

In the naive CD8 group, cells lacked CD45RO and were positively selected for CCR7, so terminally differentiated effector memory CD45RA+ cells were left out. V shed 5 bases, J shed 6 bases, and the junction held 12 bases outside the gene matches. Germline CDR1 reads SEHNR; CDR2 reads FQNEAQ (reference sequence). This CDR3 region has 16 residues. General study points: Rarefaction demonstrated incomplete sorted-subset sequencing despite large depth.

At a deep level, the assay was run. Sequenced by immunoSEQ multiplex PCR; TCRdb stores in-frame clones only, minus some. The repertoire holds around 1.9 million clones, with approximately 94% as singletons. Sequencing input: naive CD8+ T cells from PBMCs. This chain joins TRBV7-9 and TRBJ2-3; 9 bases line up with TRBD1. The TCR was taken from a young man in good health. Some clones in this sample may be carry-over from other donors' samples. CDR3 DNA sequence: TGTGCCAGCAGCGCCGGGACAGGGCGTGGTTGGGATACGCAGTATTTT. Residues: CASSAGTGRGWDTQYF.